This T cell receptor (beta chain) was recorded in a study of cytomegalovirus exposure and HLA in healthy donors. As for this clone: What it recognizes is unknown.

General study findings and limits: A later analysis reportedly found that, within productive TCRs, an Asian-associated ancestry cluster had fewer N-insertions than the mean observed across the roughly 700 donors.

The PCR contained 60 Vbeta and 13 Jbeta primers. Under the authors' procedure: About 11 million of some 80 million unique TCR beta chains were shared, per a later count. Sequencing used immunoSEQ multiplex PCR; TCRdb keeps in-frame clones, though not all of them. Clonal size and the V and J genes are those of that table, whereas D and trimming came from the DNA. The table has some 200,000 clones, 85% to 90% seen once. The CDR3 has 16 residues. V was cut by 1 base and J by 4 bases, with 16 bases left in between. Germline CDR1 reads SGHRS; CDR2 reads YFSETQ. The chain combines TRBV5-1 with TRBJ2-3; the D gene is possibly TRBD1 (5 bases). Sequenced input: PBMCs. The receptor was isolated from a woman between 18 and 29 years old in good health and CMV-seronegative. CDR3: CASSLRSSRGPDTQYF. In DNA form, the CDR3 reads TGCGCCAGCAGCTTGCGATCTAGTAGGGGCCCAGATACGCAGTATTTT. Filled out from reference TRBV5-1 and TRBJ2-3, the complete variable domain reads KAGVTQTPRYLIKTRGQQVTLSCSPISGHRSVSWYQQTPGQGLQFLFEYFSETQRNKGNFPGRFSGRQFSNSRSEMNVSTLELGDSALYLCASSLRSSRGPDTQYFGPGTRLTVL.